Shown below are 14 T cell receptor beta chains from a single sample sequenced in a study of blood T cell repertoires in COVID-19. The repertoire was sequenced with immunoSEQ multiplex PCR; TCRdb's copy has only in-frame clones and lacks some. The data hold about 270,000 clones, with just under 90% observed a single time. Sample: PBMCs or T cells enriched from blood (not recorded which). These receptors all come from a woman aged 25-40 years with acute COVID-19.

V usage is TRBV11-3 and J usage is TRBJ2-5, with D tentatively TRBD1 (8 bases). From germline, CDR1 is SGHNT and CDR2 YENEEA. CDR3 length: 17 amino acids. The ends were cut back, 5 bases at V and 5 bases at J, with 24 bases in the middle. The CDR3 DNA reads as TGTGCCAGCAGCAGGACAGGGATGGGACTAAATGGGGAGACCCAGTACTTC. This gives the protein CASSRTGMGLNGETQYF.

The J gene is TRBJ1-5, the V gene TRBV19; D possibly corresponds to TRBD1 (6 bases). This CDR3 spans 14 amino acids. V was cut by 4 bases and J by 7 bases, with 14 bases left in between. The germline CDR1 and CDR2 sequences are LNHDA and SQIVND (reference sequence). The CDR3 DNA reads as TGTGCCAGTAGTAAATACAGGGAAGGGCAGCCCCAGCATTTT. Translation: CASSKYREGQPQHF.

V gene TRBV2 combines with J gene TRBJ2-2; possible D gene TRBD1, 5 bases. V lost 3 bases to trimming and J lost 1 base, with 12 bases between them. The CDR3 consists of 16 residues. The germline CDR1 and CDR2 sequences are SNHLY and FYNNEI. The CDR3 reads CASSETTVKNTGELFF. In DNA, the CDR3 is TGTGCCAGCAGTGAGACGACAGTAAAGAACACCGGGGAGCTGTTTTTT.

J is TRBJ1-3 and V is TRBV7-8, with D uncertain. The germline V and J ends were trimmed by 5 bases and 2 bases, with 16 bases remaining between them. Germline CDR1 is SGHVS and CDR2 is FQNEAQ. This CDR3 is 16 amino acids long. Here the CDR3 reads CASSQTPGFTGNTIYF. The DNA of the CDR3 is TGTGCCAGCAGCCAAACCCCGGGGTTTACTGGAAACACCATATATTTT. The full variable domain, in which reference TRBV7-8 and TRBJ1-3 provide the parts outside the CDR3, is GAGVSQSPRYKVAKRGQDVALRCDPISGHVSLFWYQQALGQGPEFLTYFQNEAQLDKSGLPSDRFFAERPEGSVSTLKIQRTQQEDSAVYLCASSQTPGFTGNTIYFGEGSWLTVV.

The chain combines TRBV20-1 with TRBJ2-7; a possible D gene is TRBD2 (5 bases). Germline V gene sequence: CDR1 DFQATT, CDR2 SNEGSKA (reference sequence). The V end was cut by 6 bases, the J end by 3 bases, with 9 bases between. There are 11 residues in the CDR3. For the CDR3, the DNA is TGCAGTGCCCCACTAGACTACGAGCAGTACTTC. It yields the protein CSAPLDYEQYF.

CDR3 amino acids: CASKSTGGGETQYF. The CDR3 bases are TGTGCCAGTAAATCGACAGGGGGTGGAGAGACCCAGTACTTC. This sequence joins TRBV19 and TRBJ2-5, with 9 bases identical to TRBD1. The CDR3 totals 14 residues. The V gene's germline CDR1 is LNHDA and CDR2 SQIVND (reference sequence). Trimming took 7 bases from V and 4 from J; bases not matched to a gene: 7.

The CDR3 loop is CASSLGLAGGPFQTQYF. The DNA of the CDR3 is TGCGCCAGCAGCTTGGGGCTAGCGGGAGGCCCCTTCCAGACCCAGTACTTC. The gene calls are TRBV5-1 and TRBJ2-5; 11 nucleotides line up with TRBD2. CDR3 length: 17 residues. CDR1 is SGHRS, CDR2 YFSETQ, per germline. V lost 0 bases to trimming and J lost 6 bases; unmatched junction nucleotides: 10.

J is TRBJ2-2 and V is TRBV28, with D maybe TRBD2 (5 bases). The germline CDR1 and CDR2 sequences are MDHEN and SYDVKM. The CDR3 totals 13 residues. V was cut by 6 bases and J by 6 bases, with 11 bases left in between. CDR3 sequence: CASSLGVPGELFF. Here the CDR3 DNA reads TGTGCCAGCAGCCTGGGAGTCCCCGGGGAGCTGTTTTTT.

The rearrangement joins TRBV5-1 to TRBJ2-7; D perhaps matches TRBD1 (6 bases). Trimming took 0 bases from V and 0 from J, leaving 13 bases between them. CDR1 is SGHRS and CDR2 is YFSETQ in the germline V gene. This CDR3 region has 16 residues. CDR3 bases: TGCGCCAGCAGCTTGGTACAGGGAATAAGCTCCTACGAGCAGTACTTC. Amino acid sequence: CASSLVQGISSYEQYF.

The J gene is TRBJ1-1, the V gene TRBV30; no reliable D call. Germline values: CDR1 GTSNPN, CDR2 SVGIG (reference sequence). The V gene lost 5 bases and the J gene lost 11 bases, with 24 bases spanning the gap. The CDR3 loop spans 14 amino acids. The CDR3 region has the DNA TGTGCCTGGTGGGGAGGATGGGTCTCCCAGAGGGCTTTCTTT. Translating it yields CAWWGGWVSQRAFF.

V is TRBV5-1 and J is TRBJ2-3, with 8 bases matching TRBD2. This CDR3 region has 16 residues. V lost 0 bases and J lost 4; bases outside the gene matches: 7. Looked up from germline, CDR1 is SGHRS and CDR2 is YFSETQ. CDR3 loop: CASSLETAGVPDTQYF. For the CDR3, the DNA is TGCGCCAGCAGCTTGGAAACAGCGGGAGTACCAGATACGCAGTATTTT.

This clone was counted once. This chain uses TRBV14 with TRBJ2-1; D is perhaps TRBD1 (6 bases). CDR1 and CDR2 (germline): SGHDN, FVKESK. This CDR3 region has 11 residues. V lost 4 bases and J 10 bases, leaving 8 bases between the germline ends. The CDR3 DNA reads as TGTGCCAGCAGCCTCGGACAGGAGCAGTTCTTC. Translating it yields CASSLGQEQFF.

The chain joins TRBV30 to TRBJ1-2, with D possibly TRBD1 on 5 matching bases. This CDR3 is 13 amino acids long. The germline gives CDR1 GTSNPN, CDR2 SVGIG (reference sequence). Trimming removed 3 bases at V and 4 bases at J, with 12 bases between. CDR3 region: CAWSPQTAYGYTF. In DNA, the CDR3 is TGTGCCTGGAGCCCTCAGACAGCCTATGGCTACACCTTC. Full variable domain (missing parts from reference TRBV30 and TRBJ1-2): SQTIHQWPATLVQPVGSPLSLECTVEGTSNPNLYWYRQAAGRGLQLLFYSVGIGQISSEVPQNLSASRPQDRQFILSSKKLLLSDSGFYLCAWSPQTAYGYTFGSGTRLTVV.

The V and J genes are TRBV4-3 and TRBJ2-1; 9 bases agree with TRBD2. With 6 bases clipped from V and 10 bases from J, the junction kept 10 bases outside the gene matches. The CDR3 totals 14 residues. CDR1 is LGHNA and CDR2 is YSLEER in the germline V gene. The CDR3 sequence: CASREVAGVKEQFF. The DNA of the CDR3 is TGCGCCAGCAGGGAAGTAGCGGGAGTCAAGGAGCAGTTCTTC.